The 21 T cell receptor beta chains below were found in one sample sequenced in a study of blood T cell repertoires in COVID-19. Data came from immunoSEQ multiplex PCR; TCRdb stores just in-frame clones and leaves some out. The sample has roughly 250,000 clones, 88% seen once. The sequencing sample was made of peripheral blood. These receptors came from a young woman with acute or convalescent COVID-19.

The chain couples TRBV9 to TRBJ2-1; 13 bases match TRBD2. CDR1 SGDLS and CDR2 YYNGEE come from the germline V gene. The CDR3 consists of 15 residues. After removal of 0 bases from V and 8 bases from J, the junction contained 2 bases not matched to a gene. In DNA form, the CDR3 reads TGTGCCAGCAGCGTAGGACTAGCGGGGGGACATGAGCAGTTCTTC. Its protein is CASSVGLAGGHEQFF.

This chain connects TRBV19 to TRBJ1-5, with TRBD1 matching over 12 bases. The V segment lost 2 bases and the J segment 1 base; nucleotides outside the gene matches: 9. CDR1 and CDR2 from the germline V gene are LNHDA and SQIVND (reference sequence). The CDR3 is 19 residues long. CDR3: CASSISMGQGAGSNQPQHF. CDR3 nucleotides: TGTGCCAGTAGTATAAGTATGGGACAGGGGGCCGGCAGCAATCAGCCCCAGCATTTT.

The CDR3 region is CATSDLVLAGGNEQFF. As DNA, the CDR3 is TGTGCCACCAGTGATTTGGTCCTAGCGGGAGGCAATGAGCAGTTCTTC. V and J are TRBV24-1 and TRBJ2-1; 11 bases agree with TRBD2. This CDR3 is built from 16 residues. Germline trimming cut 0 bases from V and 6 bases from J; bases unmatched to any gene: 3. CDR1 and CDR2 from the germline V gene are KGHDR and SFDVKD.

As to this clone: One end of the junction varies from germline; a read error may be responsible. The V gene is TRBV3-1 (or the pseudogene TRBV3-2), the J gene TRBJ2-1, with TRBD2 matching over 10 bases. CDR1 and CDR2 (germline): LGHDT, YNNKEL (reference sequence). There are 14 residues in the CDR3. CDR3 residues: CASSPSALAGRFVF. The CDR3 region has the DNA TGTGCCAGCAGCCCATCGGCACTAGCGGGACGGTTTGTCTTC.

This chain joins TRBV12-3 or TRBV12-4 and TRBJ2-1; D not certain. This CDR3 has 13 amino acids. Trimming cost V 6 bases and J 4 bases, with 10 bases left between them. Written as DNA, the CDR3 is TGTGCCAGCAGGACTGACTTTTACAATGAGCAGTTCTTC. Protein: CASRTDFYNEQFF.

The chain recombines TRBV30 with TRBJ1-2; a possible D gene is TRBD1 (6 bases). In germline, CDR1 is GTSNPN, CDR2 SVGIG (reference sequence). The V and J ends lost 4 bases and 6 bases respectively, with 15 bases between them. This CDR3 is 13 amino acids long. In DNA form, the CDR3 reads TGTGCCTGGACCCGACAGGTCCCCAATGGCTACACCTTC. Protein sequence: CAWTRQVPNGYTF.

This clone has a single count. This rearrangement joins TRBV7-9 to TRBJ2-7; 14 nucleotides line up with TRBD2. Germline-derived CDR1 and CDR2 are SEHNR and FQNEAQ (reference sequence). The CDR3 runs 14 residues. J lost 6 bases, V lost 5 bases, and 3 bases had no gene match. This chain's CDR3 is CASSKTSGRGEQYF. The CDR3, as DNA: TGTGCCAGCAGCAAGACTAGCGGGAGGGGCGAGCAGTACTTC. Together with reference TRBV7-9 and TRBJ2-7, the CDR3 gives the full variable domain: DTGVSQNPRHKITKRGQNVTFRCDPISEHNRLYWYRQTLGQGPEFLTYFQNEAQLEKSRLLSDRFSAERPKGSFSTLEIQRTEQGDSAMYLCASSKTSGRGEQYFGPGTRLTVT.

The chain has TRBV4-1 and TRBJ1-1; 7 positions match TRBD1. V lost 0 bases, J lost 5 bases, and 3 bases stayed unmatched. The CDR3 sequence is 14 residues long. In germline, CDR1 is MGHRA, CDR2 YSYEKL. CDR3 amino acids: CASSQDSGGTEAFF. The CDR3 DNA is TGCGCCAGCAGCCAAGATTCAGGGGGTACTGAAGCTTTCTTT.

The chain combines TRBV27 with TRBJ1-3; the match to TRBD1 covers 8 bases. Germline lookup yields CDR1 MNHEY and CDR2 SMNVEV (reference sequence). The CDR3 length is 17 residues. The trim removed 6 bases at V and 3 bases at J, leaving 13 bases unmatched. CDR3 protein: CASRSYSRGRIGNTIYF. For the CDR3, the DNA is TGTGCCAGCAGAAGCTACTCCAGGGGGCGGATTGGAAACACCATATATTTT.

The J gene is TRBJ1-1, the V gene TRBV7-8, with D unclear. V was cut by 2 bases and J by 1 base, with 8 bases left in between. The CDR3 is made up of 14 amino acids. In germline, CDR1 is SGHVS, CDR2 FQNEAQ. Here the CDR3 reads CASSLTGRNTEAFF. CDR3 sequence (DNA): TGTGCCAGCAGCTTAACCGGTAGGAACACTGAAGCTTTCTTT.

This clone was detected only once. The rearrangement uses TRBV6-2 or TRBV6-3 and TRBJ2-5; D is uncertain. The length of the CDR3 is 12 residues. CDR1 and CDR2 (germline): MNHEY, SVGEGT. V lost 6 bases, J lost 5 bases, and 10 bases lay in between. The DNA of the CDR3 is TGTGCCAGCAGCCGGGTCGGGGAGACCCAGTACTTC. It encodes CASSRVGETQYF.

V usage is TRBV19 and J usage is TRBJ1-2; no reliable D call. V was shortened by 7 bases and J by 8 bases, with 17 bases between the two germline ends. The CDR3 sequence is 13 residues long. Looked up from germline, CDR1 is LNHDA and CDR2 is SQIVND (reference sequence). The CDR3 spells CASKKDGGFGYTF. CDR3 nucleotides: TGTGCCAGTAAGAAGGACGGAGGTTTCGGCTACACCTTC.

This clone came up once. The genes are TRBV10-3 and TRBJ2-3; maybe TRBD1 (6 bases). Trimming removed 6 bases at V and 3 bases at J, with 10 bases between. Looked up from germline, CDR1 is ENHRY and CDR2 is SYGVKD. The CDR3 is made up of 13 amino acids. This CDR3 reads CAIRAGETDTQYF. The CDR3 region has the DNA TGTGCCATCAGGGCAGGGGAAACAGATACGCAGTATTTT.

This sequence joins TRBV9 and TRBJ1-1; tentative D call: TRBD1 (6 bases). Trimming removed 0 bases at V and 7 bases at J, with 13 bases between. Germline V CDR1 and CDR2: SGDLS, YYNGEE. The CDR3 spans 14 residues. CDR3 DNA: TGTGCCAGCAGCGTAGTAGGTTTGGACAGTGAAGCTTTCTTT. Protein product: CASSVVGLDSEAFF.

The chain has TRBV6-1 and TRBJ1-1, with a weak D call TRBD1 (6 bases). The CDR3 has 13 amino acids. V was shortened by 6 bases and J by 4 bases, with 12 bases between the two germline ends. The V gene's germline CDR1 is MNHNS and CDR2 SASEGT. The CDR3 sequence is CASRDTGITEAFF. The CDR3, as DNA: TGTGCCAGCAGGGATACAGGGATCACTGAAGCTTTCTTT.

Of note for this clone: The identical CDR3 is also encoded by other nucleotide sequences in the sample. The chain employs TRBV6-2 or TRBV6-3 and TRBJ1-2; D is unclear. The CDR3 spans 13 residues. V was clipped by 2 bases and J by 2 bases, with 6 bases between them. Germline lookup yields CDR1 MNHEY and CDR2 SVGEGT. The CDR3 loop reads CASSYGRNYGYTF. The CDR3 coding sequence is TGTGCCAGCAGTTACGGTCGGAACTATGGCTACACCTTC.

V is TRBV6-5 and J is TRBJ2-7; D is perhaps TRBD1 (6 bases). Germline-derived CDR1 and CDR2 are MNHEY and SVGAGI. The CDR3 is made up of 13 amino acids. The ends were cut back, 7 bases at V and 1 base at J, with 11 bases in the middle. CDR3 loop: CASKRGQSYEQYF. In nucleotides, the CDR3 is TGTGCCAGCAAACGCGGACAGTCCTACGAGCAGTACTTC.

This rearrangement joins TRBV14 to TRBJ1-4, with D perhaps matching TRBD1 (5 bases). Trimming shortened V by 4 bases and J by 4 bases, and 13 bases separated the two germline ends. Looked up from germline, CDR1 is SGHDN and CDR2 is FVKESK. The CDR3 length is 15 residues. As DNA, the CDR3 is TGTGCCAGCAGCCTCACAGGTTTGGATAATGAAAAACTGTTTTTT. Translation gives CASSLTGLDNEKLFF.

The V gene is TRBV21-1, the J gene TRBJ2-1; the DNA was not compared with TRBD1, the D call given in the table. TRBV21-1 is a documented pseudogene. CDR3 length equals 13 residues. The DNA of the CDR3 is TGTGCCAATGCGGGACAGGGGGCGAATGAGCAGTTCTTC. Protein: CANAGQGANEQFF.

The CDR3 spells CASSLAGTGREQYF. CDR3 coding DNA: TGTGCCAGCAGCTTAGCGGGTACAGGGCGGGAGCAGTACTTC. The chain uses TRBV7-9 and TRBJ2-7; TRBD1 might be the D (6 bases). Germline loops: CDR1 SEHNR, CDR2 FQNEAQ (reference sequence). The CDR3 spans 14 residues. Between the trimmed V and J ends, which lost 0 bases and 7 bases, there was a span of 13 bases.

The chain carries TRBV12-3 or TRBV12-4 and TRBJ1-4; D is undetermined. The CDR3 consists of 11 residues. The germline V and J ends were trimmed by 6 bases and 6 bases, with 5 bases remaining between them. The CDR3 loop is CASSLDEKLFF. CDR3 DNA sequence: TGTGCCAGCAGCCTCGATGAAAAACTGTTTTTT.